This T cell receptor beta chain is drawn from a study of neurological immune-mediated disorders. This clonotype was counted many times. Its antigen remains unidentified. Study-wide results and caveats: Association with the multiple sclerosis repertoire cluster was not found for any clinical or MRI feature.

Germline CDR1 reads SGHVS; CDR2 reads FQNEAQ. Trimming cost V 3 bases and J 4 bases, with 10 bases left between them. The CDR3 runs 14 residues. Each CDR3 protein is one row after TCRdb ran MiXCR on the 5' RACE reads. The sample carries tens of thousands of distinct CDR3 sequences, around 5% recorded once. The genes are TRBV7-8 and TRBJ1-3, with D maybe TRBD1 (6 bases). Material for sequencing was PBMCs. This receptor was identified in a man aged 18 to 35 with multiple sclerosis. CDR3 nucleotide sequence: TGTGCCAGCAGCTTCAGGGGAACCGGAAACACCATATATTTT. Protein sequence: CASSFRGTGNTIYF.